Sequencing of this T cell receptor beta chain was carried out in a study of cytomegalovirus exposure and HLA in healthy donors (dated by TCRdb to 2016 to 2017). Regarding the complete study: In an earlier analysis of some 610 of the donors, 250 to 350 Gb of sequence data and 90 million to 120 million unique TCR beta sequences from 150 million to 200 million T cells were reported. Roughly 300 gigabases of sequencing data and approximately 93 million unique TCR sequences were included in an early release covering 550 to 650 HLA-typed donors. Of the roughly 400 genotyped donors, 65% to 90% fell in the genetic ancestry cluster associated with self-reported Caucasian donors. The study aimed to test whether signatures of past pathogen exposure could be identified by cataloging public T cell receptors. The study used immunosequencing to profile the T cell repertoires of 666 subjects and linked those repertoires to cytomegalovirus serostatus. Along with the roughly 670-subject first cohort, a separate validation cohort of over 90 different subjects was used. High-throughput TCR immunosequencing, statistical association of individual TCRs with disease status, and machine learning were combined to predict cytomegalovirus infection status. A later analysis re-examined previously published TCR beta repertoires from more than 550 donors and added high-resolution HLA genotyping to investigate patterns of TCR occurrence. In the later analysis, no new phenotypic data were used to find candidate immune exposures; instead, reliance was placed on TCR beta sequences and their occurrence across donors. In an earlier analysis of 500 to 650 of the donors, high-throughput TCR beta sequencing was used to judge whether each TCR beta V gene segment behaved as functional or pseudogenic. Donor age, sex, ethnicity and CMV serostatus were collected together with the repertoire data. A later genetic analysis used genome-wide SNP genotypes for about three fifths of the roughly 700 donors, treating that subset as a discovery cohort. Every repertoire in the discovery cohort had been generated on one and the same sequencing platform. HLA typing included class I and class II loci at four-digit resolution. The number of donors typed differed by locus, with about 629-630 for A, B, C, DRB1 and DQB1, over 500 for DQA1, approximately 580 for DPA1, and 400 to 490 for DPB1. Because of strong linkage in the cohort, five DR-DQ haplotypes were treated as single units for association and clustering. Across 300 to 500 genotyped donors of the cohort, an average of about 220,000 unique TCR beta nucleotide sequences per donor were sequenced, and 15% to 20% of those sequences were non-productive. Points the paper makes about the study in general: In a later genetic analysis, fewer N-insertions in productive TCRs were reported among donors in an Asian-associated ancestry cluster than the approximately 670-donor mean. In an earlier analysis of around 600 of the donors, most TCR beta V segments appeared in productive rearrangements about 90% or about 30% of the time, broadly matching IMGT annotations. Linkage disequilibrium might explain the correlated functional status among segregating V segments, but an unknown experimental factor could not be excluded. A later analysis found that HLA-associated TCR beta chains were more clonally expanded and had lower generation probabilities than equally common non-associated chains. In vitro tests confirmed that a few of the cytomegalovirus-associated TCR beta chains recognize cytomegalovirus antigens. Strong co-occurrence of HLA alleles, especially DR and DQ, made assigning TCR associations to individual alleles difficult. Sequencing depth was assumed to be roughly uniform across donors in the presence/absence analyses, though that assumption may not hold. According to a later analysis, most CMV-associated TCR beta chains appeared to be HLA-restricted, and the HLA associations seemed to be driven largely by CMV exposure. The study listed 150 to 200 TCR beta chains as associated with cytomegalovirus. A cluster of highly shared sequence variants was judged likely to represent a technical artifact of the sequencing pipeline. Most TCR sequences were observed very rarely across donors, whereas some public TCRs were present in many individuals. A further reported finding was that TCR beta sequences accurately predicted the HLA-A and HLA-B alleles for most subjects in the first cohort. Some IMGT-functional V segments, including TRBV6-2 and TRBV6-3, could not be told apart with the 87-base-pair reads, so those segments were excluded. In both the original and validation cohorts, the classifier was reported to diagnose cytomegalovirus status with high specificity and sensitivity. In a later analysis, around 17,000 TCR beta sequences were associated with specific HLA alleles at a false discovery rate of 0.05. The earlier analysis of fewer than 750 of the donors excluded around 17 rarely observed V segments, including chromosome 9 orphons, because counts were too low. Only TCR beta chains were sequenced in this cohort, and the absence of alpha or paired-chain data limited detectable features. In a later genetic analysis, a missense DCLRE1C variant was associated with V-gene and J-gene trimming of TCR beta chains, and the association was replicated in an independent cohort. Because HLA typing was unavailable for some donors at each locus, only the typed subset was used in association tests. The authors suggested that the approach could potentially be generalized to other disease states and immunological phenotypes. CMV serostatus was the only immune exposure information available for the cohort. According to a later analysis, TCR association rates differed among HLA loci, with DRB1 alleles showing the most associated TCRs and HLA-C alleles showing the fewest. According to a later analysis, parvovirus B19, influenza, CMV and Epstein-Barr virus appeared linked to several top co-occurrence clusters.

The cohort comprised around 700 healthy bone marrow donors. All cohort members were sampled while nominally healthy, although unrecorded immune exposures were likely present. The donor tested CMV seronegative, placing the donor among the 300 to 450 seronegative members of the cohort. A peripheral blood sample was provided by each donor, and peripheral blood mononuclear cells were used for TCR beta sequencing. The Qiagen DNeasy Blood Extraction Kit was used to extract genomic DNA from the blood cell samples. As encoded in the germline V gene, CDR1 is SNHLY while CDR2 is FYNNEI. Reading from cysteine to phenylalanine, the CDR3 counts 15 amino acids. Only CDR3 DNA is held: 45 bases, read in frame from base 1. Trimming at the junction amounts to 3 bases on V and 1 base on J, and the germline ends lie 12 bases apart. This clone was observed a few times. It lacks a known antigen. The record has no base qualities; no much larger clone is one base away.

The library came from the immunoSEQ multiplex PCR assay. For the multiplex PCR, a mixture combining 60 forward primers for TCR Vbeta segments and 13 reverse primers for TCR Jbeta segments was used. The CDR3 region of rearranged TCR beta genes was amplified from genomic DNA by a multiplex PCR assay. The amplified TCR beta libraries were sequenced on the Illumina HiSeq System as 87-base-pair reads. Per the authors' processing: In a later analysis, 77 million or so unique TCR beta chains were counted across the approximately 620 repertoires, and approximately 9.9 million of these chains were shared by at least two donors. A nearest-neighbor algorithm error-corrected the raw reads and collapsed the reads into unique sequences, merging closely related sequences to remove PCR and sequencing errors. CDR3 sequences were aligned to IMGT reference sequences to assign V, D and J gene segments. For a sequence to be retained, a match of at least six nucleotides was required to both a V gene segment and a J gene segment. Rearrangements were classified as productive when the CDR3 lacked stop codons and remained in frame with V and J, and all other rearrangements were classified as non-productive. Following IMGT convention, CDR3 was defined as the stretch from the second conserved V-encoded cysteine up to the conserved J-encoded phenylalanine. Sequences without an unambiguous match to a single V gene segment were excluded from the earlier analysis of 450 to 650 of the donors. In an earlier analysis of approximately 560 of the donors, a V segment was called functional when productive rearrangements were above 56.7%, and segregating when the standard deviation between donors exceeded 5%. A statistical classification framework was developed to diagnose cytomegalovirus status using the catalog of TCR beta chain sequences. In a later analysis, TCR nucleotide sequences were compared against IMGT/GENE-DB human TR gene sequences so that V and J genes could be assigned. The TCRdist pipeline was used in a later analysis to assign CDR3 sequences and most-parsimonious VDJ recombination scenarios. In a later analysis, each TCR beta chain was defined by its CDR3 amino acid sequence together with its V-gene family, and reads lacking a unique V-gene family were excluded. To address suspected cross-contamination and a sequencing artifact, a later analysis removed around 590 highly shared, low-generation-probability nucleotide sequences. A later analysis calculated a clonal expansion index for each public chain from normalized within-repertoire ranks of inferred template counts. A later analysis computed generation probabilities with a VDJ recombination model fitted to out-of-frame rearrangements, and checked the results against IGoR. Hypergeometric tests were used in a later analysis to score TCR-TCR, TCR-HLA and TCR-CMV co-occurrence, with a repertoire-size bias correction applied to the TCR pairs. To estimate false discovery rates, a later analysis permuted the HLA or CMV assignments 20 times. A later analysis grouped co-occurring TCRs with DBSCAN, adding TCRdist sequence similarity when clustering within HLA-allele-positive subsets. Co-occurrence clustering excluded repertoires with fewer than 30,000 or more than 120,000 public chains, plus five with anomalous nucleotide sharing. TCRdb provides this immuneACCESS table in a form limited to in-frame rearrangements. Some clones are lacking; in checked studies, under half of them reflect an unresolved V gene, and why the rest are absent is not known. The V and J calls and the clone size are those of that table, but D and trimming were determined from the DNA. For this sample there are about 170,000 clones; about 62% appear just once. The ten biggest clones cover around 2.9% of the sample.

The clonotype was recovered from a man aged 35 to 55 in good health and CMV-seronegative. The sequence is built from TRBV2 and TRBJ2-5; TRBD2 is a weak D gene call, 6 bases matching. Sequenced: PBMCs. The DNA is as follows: TGTGCCAGCAGTGATCTCGGTAGCGGCCAAGAGACCCAGTACTTC. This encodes CASSDLGSGQETQYF.